This entry features one T cell receptor beta chain sequence. It has no known antigen specificity. Base-call qualities are not available, and no considerably larger clone is one nucleotide away. CDR1 and CDR2, looked up from the germline V gene, are MNHEY and SVGAGI. The CDR3, cysteine through phenylalanine, is 15 amino acids long. The only DNA kept is the CDR3, 45 bases in frame from the first base. The V and J ends are trimmed by 0 bases and 2 bases, leaving 9 bases between them. The CDR3 regions of human TCRbeta chains were subjected to immunosequencing. Per the authors' processing: Repertoire TCRs were matched against a reference library of SARS-CoV-2-specific TCRs generated with the MIRA antigen-specificity platform. Breadth was defined as the fraction of unique TCRs that were SARS-CoV-2-associated, and depth was defined as the fraction of total T cells that were SARS-CoV-2-associated. Using the MIRA data, each spike-specific TCR was mapped to the spike region that the TCR reacts to and placed in a CD4 or CD8 class. Log10-transformed breadth and depth values were compared by one-way ANOVA with Sidak's multiple comparisons tests. This immuneACCESS table, as held by TCRdb, lists in-frame sequences with V and J called but not all clones. Of the missing ones, under half trace to an unresolved V gene in checked studies; the others have no known cause. The DNA was the basis for D and trimming; V, J and clone size are from that table. The sample contains 140,000 or so clones, about 89% of them found a single time. The ten largest clonotypes hold roughly 7.1% of the sample.

These data belong to a study of T cell responses to AZD1222 COVID-19 vaccine (dated by TCRdb to the early 2020s). Notes on the research overall: TCR sequencing covered fewer than 250 trial participants: 207 given two doses of AZD1222 and around 25 given two doses of MenACWY control vaccine. Trial participants were enrolled into age subgroups of 18-55, 56-69 and 70-plus years, which contained approximately 150, 28 and 58 TCR-sequenced participants, respectively. General conclusions and limits of the study: Conclusions about previously exposed vaccinees are limited, since just six AZD1222 recipients were seropositive for SARS-CoV-2 at baseline. Epitopes outside the regions mutated in the B.1.351 and B.1.1.7 variants were reportedly recognized by nearly half of the unique spike-specific TCRs. The whole spike protein was spanned by vaccine-associated CD4 TCRs, and dominant responses were seen in regions 160-218 and 743-854. In the small 56-69-year group, the increase in depth fell short of significance, most likely because of low power. Participants were mostly white British and included more females than males, and it was suggested by the authors that clonal diversity may have been underestimated. Because no day 14 peak-response samples were available, the repertoires could be characterized only after the peak T cell response. A significant rise in spike-specific TCR breadth and depth was observed after two AZD1222 doses relative to day 0 and relative to MenACWY recipients.

The sample's time point label is to be understood as: about 28 days (+/-7) after the second vaccine dose. Interpreted using the paper, the treatment or condition label stands for: meningococcal conjugate vaccine given as trial control. Samples from vaccinated people were obtained from the UK trials COV001 and COV002, which included a single-blind randomized controlled phase 2/3 trial of AZD1222 (ChAdOx1 nCoV-19) in healthy adults. For TCRbeta chain sequencing, PBMC samples were collected from trial participants at day 0 and at day 28 after the second dose. The clonotype originates from an adult who received the MenACWY meningococcal vaccine as a control. The starting material was peripheral blood, obtained 28 days after the second dose of the MenACWY control vaccine. The sequence joins TRBV6-5 to TRBJ2-3, and TRBD1 may be the D gene, going by 5 matching bases. In nucleotides, the sequence is TGTGCCAGCAGTTACTCGTTGACAGCCACAGATACGCAGTATTTT. Its product reads: CASSYSLTATDTQYF.